Below are 30 T cell receptor beta chains sequenced from a single sample in a study of blood T cells in healthy people across ages. Sample-barcoded 5' priming and a J-beta primer mix drove a second PCR of roughly 7 to 11 cycles. MiXCR was run by TCRdb on the 5' RACE reads, yielding one entry per CDR3 protein. The sample shows about 640,000 distinct CDR3 sequences, 58% of them seen only once. Sequenced: blood. The receptors here all came from a man in his sixties in good health.

The chain uses TRBV7-9 and TRBJ1-2, with D hard to call. The CDR3 is 15 residues long. V was trimmed by 5 bases and J by 0 bases, leaving 13 bases between them. Germline values: CDR1 SEHNR, CDR2 FQNEAQ (reference sequence). The CDR3 sequence: CASSPPGPTNYGYTF. DNA for the CDR3: TGTGCCAGCAGCCCCCCGGGCCCGACTAACTATGGCTACACCTTC.

The chain employs TRBV2 and TRBJ2-7; 7 bases line up with TRBD1. Trimming removed 1 base from V and 2 bases from J; junction bases left unmatched: 5. CDR3 length equals 15 residues. CDR1 and CDR2 from the germline V gene are SNHLY and FYNNEI. Written as DNA, the CDR3 is TGTGCCAGCAGTGAAGTCCCGGGACAGCCCTACGAGCAGTACTTC. Its protein is CASSEVPGQPYEQYF.

There are many counts of this clonotype. The chain combines TRBV20-1 with TRBJ2-5; D tentatively reads TRBD1 or TRBD2 (6 bases each). This CDR3 contains 16 residues. CDR1 and CDR2 (germline): DFQATT, SNEGSKA (reference sequence). Trimming pared 0 bases from V and 2 bases from J, leaving 16 bases between. The CDR3 sequence is CSARDMGGRLQETQYF. The DNA for the CDR3 is TGCAGTGCTAGAGATATGGGGGGCCGTCTACAAGAGACCCAGTACTTC.

The rearrangement links TRBV18 to TRBJ1-2; perhaps TRBD1 as D (5 bases). Germline V gene data show CDR1 as KGHSH and CDR2 as LQKENI. The V and J ends lost 1 base and 8 bases respectively, with 20 bases between them. This CDR3 is built from 16 residues. The CDR3, as DNA: TGTGCCAGCTCACCACGACCGGAAGGGGACCAGGGAGGCTACACCTTC. Its translation: CASSPRPEGDQGGYTF.

V and J are TRBV3-1 and TRBJ2-6; D is unresolved. The CDR3 covers 15 residues. The germline CDR1 and CDR2 sequences are LGHDT and YNNKEL (reference sequence). Trimming stripped 1 base from V and 4 bases from J, with 8 bases between. The CDR3 bases are TGTGCCAGCAGCCAAGGCAGAGCAGGGGCCAACGTCCTGACTTTC. Translation gives CASSQGRAGANVLTF.

This chain connects TRBV5-1 to TRBJ2-1, with D hard to call. The CDR3 is 12 amino acids. Trimming removed 4 bases at V and 6 bases at J, with 8 bases between. In germline, CDR1 is SGHRS, CDR2 YFSETQ. CDR3 loop: CASSHPGNEQFF. As DNA, the CDR3 is TGCGCCAGCAGCCACCCAGGCAATGAGCAGTTCTTC. The whole variable domain, remainder taken from reference TRBV5-1 and TRBJ2-1, is KAGVTQTPRYLIKTRGQQVTLSCSPISGHRSVSWYQQTPGQGLQFLFEYFSETQRNKGNFPGRFSGRQFSNSRSEMNVSTLELGDSALYLCASSHPGNEQFFGPGTRLTVL.

This clonotype was detected only a few times. The chain links TRBV6-5 to TRBJ2-5; D possibly matches TRBD1 or TRBD2 (5 bases each). The CDR3 length is 15 residues. The V and J ends lost 0 bases and 0 bases respectively, with 8 bases between them. In germline, CDR1 is MNHEY, CDR2 SVGAGI. DNA of the CDR3: TGTGCCAGCAGTTACTCCGGGACGTACCAAGAGACCCAGTACTTC. It is translated as CASSYSGTYQETQYF.

In regard to this clonotype: The junction departs from germline at one end; a sequencing error may be responsible. The chain joins TRBV7-9 to TRBJ1-6, with TRBD1 identical over 10 bases. Germline loops: CDR1 SEHNR, CDR2 FQNEAQ (reference sequence). This CDR3 spans 16 amino acids. The CDR3 region has the DNA TGTGCCAGCACGAGGACAGGGGGTTTCTATAATCCACCCCTCCACTTT. Translation gives CASTRTGGFYNPPLHF.

The chain carries TRBV4-1 and TRBJ1-2; possible D gene TRBD1, 6 bases. This CDR3 is 17 amino acids long. CDR1 MGHRA and CDR2 YSYEKL come from the germline V gene. Trimming took off 1 base at V and 1 base at J, with 16 bases between the two ends. The CDR3 sequence: CASSQVGRAGVNYGYTF. In DNA form, the CDR3 reads TGCGCCAGCAGCCAAGTTGGGAGGGCAGGGGTTAACTATGGCTACACCTTC.

This clonotype was seen a handful of times. One base away lies a much larger clone, so this may be a sequencing read error. CDR3 coding DNA: TGCGCCAGCAGCCGACATCAATCGGGGGGATACGATGAGCAGTTCTTC. Residues: CASSRHQSGGYDEQFF. The chain combines TRBV4-1 with TRBJ2-1; 7 positions agree with TRBD2. Germline CDR1 reads MGHRA; CDR2 reads YSYEKL. This CDR3 comprises 16 residues. The V gene end was trimmed by 4 bases and the J gene end by 8 bases; junction bases not matched to a gene: 14.

This sequence joins TRBV29-1 and TRBJ1-5; 10 bases align to TRBD1. Germline loops: CDR1 SQVTM, CDR2 ANQGSEA. The CDR3 is 15 residues long. V dropped 3 bases and J dropped 4; count of bases not matched to a gene: 6. As DNA, the CDR3 is TGCAGCGTTGACTTGGGACAGGGGTTAAATCAGCCCCAGCATTTT. Translation gives CSVDLGQGLNQPQHF.

This rearrangement joins TRBV27 to TRBJ1-6; the D is unclear. Germline loops: CDR1 MNHEY, CDR2 SMNVEV (reference sequence). The V end was cut by 3 bases, the J end by 7 bases, with 13 bases between. The CDR3 covers 15 residues. The CDR3 DNA sequence: TGTGCCAGCAGTTTTAAGGTGGATGCAAATTCACCCCTCCACTTT. Amino acid sequence: CASSFKVDANSPLHF.

This sequence joins TRBV28 and TRBJ2-3, with unresolved D. CDR3 length: 13 residues. The germline V and J ends were trimmed by 10 bases and 0 bases, with 11 bases remaining between them. In germline, CDR1 is MDHEN, CDR2 SYDVKM. The DNA of the CDR3 is TGTGCCATCACGGGCGGAAGCACAGATACGCAGTATTTT. Its protein is CAITGGSTDTQYF. Full variable domain (missing parts from reference TRBV28 and TRBJ2-3): DVKVTQSSRYLVKRTGEKVFLECVQDMDHENMFWYRQDPGLGLRLIYFSYDVKMKEKGDIPEGYSVSREKKERFSLILESASTNQTSMYLCAITGGSTDTQYFGPGTRLTVL.

This clonotype was counted ten times or more. The chain employs TRBV4-2 and TRBJ2-1, with 8 nucleotides matching TRBD2. Germline V CDR1 and CDR2: LGHNA, YNFKEQ. The CDR3 loop spans 16 amino acids. Losses at the gene ends were 0 bases for V and 7 bases for J; bases not matched to a gene: 8. CDR3 coding DNA: TGTGCCAGCAGCCAAGATCTAAGCGGGGGACTGAATGAGCAGTTCTTC. It is translated as CASSQDLSGGLNEQFF.

This chain connects TRBV6-1 to TRBJ1-5, with D perhaps TRBD1 (6 bases). Trimming cost V 6 bases and J 9 bases, with 18 bases left between them. The CDR3 covers 14 residues. Germline CDR1 and CDR2: MNHNS and SASEGT. This CDR3 reads CASRPVQGALPQHF. The CDR3 DNA is TGTGCCAGCAGACCTGTACAGGGTGCTCTGCCCCAGCATTTT.

This chain joins TRBV27 and TRBJ1-5; 9 nucleotides match TRBD1. The length of the CDR3 is 15 residues. V shed 4 bases and J 7 bases; nucleotides not matched to a gene: 8. Germline V gene data show CDR1 as MNHEY and CDR2 as SMNVEV (reference sequence). CDR3 sequence: CASSSKTGGGQPQHF. The DNA for the CDR3 is TGTGCCAGCAGTTCAAAAACAGGGGGCGGACAGCCCCAGCATTTT.

To note about this clonotype: The germline gene is not matched at one end of the junction; a read error may be the cause. The CDR3 bases are TGCGCCAGCAGCCAAGATGCCAGGACCTCTTCCAGCACAGATATGCAGTATTTT. Protein product: CASSQDARTSSSTDMQYF. The gene calls are TRBV4-1 and TRBJ2-3, with D hard to call. The CDR3 is 18 residues long. Per the germline V gene, CDR1 is MGHRA and CDR2 is YSYEKL.

This clonotype was seen a single time. The chain is built from TRBV10-3 and TRBJ2-3; the D call may be TRBD1 or TRBD2 (6 bases each). Germline-derived CDR1 and CDR2 are ENHRY and SYGVKD. The CDR3 is made up of 15 amino acids. V shed 2 bases and J shed 2 bases, with 11 bases lying between them. The CDR3 sequence: CAISERGPPTDTQYF. CDR3 DNA sequence: TGTGCCATCAGTGAGCGGGGGCCCCCCACAGATACGCAGTATTTT.

The chain employs TRBV20-1 and TRBJ2-1, with 10 bases fitting TRBD1. V shed 0 bases, J shed 0 bases, and the junction held 2 bases outside the gene matches. The CDR3 is 16 residues long. CDR1 DFQATT and CDR2 SNEGSKA come from the germline V gene (reference sequence). The CDR3 reads CSARDWTGGSYNEQFF. The CDR3 DNA sequence: TGCAGTGCTAGAGATTGGACAGGGGGCTCCTACAATGAGCAGTTCTTC.

This chain links TRBV12-3 or TRBV12-4 with TRBJ2-7; D is undetermined. V gave up 3 bases and J gave up 1 base, with 7 bases separating them. This CDR3 is built from 13 residues. The chain's CDR3 is CASSFAASYEQYF. The CDR3 DNA sequence: TGTGCCAGCAGTTTCGCAGCGTCCTACGAGCAGTACTTC.

V usage is TRBV9 and J usage is TRBJ1-2; 8 bases line up with TRBD1. The CDR3 extends over 15 amino acids. Trimming removed 3 bases from V and 6 bases from J; junction bases left unmatched: 10. Germline V lookup: CDR1 SGDLS, CDR2 YYNGEE. The CDR3 region has the DNA TGTGCCAGCAGCGCCCACCTAGTGACAGGGGATGGCTACACCTTC. It encodes CASSAHLVTGDGYTF.

The rearrangement joins TRBV5-1 to TRBJ1-6; a weak D match, TRBD1 (5 bases). The V gene lost 0 bases and the J gene lost 10 bases, with 14 bases spanning the gap. The CDR3 loop spans 15 amino acids. Looked up from germline, CDR1 is SGHRS and CDR2 is YFSETQ. The CDR3 loop is CASSLEGAPGSPLHF. The CDR3 nucleotides read TGCGCCAGCAGCTTGGAAGGGGCCCCGGGGTCACCCCTCCACTTT. Drawing the rest from reference TRBV5-1 and TRBJ1-6, the complete variable domain is KAGVTQTPRYLIKTRGQQVTLSCSPISGHRSVSWYQQTPGQGLQFLFEYFSETQRNKGNFPGRFSGRQFSNSRSEMNVSTLELGDSALYLCASSLEGAPGSPLHFGNGTRLTVT.

The rearrangement uses TRBV12-5 and TRBJ1-5; D not certain. The CDR3 is 15 residues long. Per germline, CDR1 LGHNT and CDR2 FRNRAP. Trimming pared 7 bases from V and 0 bases from J, leaving 13 bases between. CDR3 loop: CASARLSYSNQPQHF. Written as DNA, the CDR3 is TGTGCTAGTGCCAGGCTAAGCTATAGCAATCAGCCCCAGCATTTT.

This clonotype came up once. J is TRBJ2-5 and V is TRBV5-1; D is possibly TRBD2 (7 bases). The CDR3 has 16 residues. Trimming stripped 0 bases from V and 1 base from J, with 13 bases between. Germline loops: CDR1 SGHRS, CDR2 YFSETQ. CDR3 in amino acids: CASSLDRAGAQETQYF. Written as DNA, the CDR3 is TGCGCCAGCAGCTTGGATCGGGCGGGGGCCCAAGAGACCCAGTACTTC.

Worth noting for this clonotype: Germline is not matched at one junction end, which may reflect a read error. The chain combines TRBV7-2 with TRBJ2-1; D uncertain. CDR3 length equals 14 residues. CDR1 and CDR2 from the germline V gene are SGHTA and FQGNSA. The CDR3 is CASSPGWSYDEQFF. The CDR3 bases are TGTGCCAGCAGCCCCGGGTGGTCCTACGATGAGCAGTTCTTC.

The chain couples TRBV27 to TRBJ2-4; D is unclear. Germline-derived CDR1 and CDR2 are MNHEY and SMNVEV (reference sequence). The CDR3 runs to 13 residues. The CDR3 region is CAREELAKNIQYF. The CDR3 bases are TGTGCGAGAGAGGAACTAGCCAAAAACATTCAGTACTTC.

The chain couples TRBV20-1 to TRBJ2-3; 8 bases match TRBD2. The CDR3 is 13 residues long. V shed 2 bases, J shed 6 bases, and the junction held 4 bases outside the gene matches. Germline lookup yields CDR1 DFQATT and CDR2 SNEGSKA (reference sequence). CDR3 residues: CSARTSGGDTQYF. The CDR3 DNA is TGCAGTGCTAGAACTAGCGGAGGCGATACGCAGTATTTT.

Here the CDR3 reads CASSLQPGGSARETQYF. CDR3 nucleotides: TGCGCCAGCAGCTTGCAGCCAGGGGGAAGCGCCCGAGAGACCCAGTACTTC. The chain recombines TRBV5-1 with TRBJ2-5, with 7 bases fitting TRBD1. After removal of 1 base from V and 4 bases from J, the junction contained 13 bases not matched to a gene. Germline V lookup: CDR1 SGHRS, CDR2 YFSETQ. This CDR3 is built from 17 residues.

This clonotype was found a few times. The J gene is TRBJ2-1, the V gene TRBV7-9; 9 nucleotides match TRBD1. Germline lookup yields CDR1 SEHNR and CDR2 FQNEAQ (reference sequence). V lost 3 bases, J lost 6 bases, and 6 bases stayed unmatched. The CDR3 loop spans 15 amino acids. CDR3 in amino acids: CASSFGTGSGNEQFF. The CDR3 nucleotides are TGTGCCAGCAGCTTCGGGACAGGGAGTGGCAATGAGCAGTTCTTC. Complete variable domain (other parts from reference TRBV7-9 and TRBJ2-1): DTGVSQNPRHKITKRGQNVTFRCDPISEHNRLYWYRQTLGQGPEFLTYFQNEAQLEKSRLLSDRFSAERPKGSFSTLEIQRTEQGDSAMYLCASSFGTGSGNEQFFGPGTRLTVL.

The rearrangement links TRBV20-1 to TRBJ2-1; D not certain. The CDR3 is 11 amino acids. The germline V gene encodes CDR1 DFQATT and CDR2 SNEGSKA (reference sequence). V was clipped by 5 bases and J by 6 bases, with 8 bases between them. For the CDR3, the DNA is TGCAGTGCTTCCCACCGCAATGAGCAGTTCTTC. As protein: CSASHRNEQFF.